The T cell receptor beta chain under discussion was sequenced for a study of long-term antiretroviral therapy in people with HIV. Study conclusions and caveats: Dominating the repertoire at all time points were the clones that expanded before ART. Adherence to ART, viral resistance and therapy changes lacked any data. Blood dates from the mid-2000s to the late 2010s, possibly under older ART regimens. HIV repertoires spanned narrower CDR3 length ranges than controls.

Germline V gene data show CDR1 as SGHNT and CDR2 as YYREEE (reference sequence). There are 15 residues in the CDR3. J gave up 7 bases and V 1 base, and 5 bases lay outside the gene matches. The libraries were made with immunoSEQ v3.0 at survey level. Data came from immunoSEQ multiplex PCR; TCRdb stores just in-frame clones and leaves some out. The repertoire consists of about 50,000 clones, with around 80% occurring once and the leading ten covering 2.5% to 3.5%. Comment on this clone: The target antigen is unknown.

Specimen: unsorted PBMCs, collected 0.8 years after starting antiretroviral therapy. The source is a woman aged 18-35 years with HIV. The rearrangement joins TRBV5-4 to TRBJ2-4, with 10 bases lining up with TRBD1. This CDR3 reads CASSLFGTGDNIQYF. The CDR3, as DNA: TGTGCCAGCAGCTTGTTTGGGACAGGGGATAACATTCAGTACTTC. Supplemented by reference TRBV5-4 and TRBJ2-4, the full variable domain reads ETGVTQSPTHLIKTRGQQVTLRCSSQSGHNTVSWYQQALGQGPQFIFQYYREEENGRGNFPPRFSGLQFPNYSSELNVNALELDDSALYLCASSLFGTGDNIQYFGAGTRLSVL.